Below are 14 T cell receptor beta chains sequenced from a single sample in a study of human T cells and chemical hapten exposure. TCRdb reanalysed the RACE reads using MiXCR and keeps one entry per CDR3 protein. The repertoire has fewer than 100,000 distinct CDR3 sequences, 8.5% to 10% of them found once; the top ten carry about 1.7%. As to time point: healthy volunteer bleed at 6 weeks. Unfractionated whole blood was the source of the extracted total RNA. Sequenced input: whole blood. The receptors were sampled from a female donor in good health. Some clones in this sample may be carry-over from other donors' samples.

Ten or more counts support this clonotype. V and J are TRBV30 and TRBJ1-2; TRBD1 matches 9 bases. The germline V gene encodes CDR1 GTSNPN and CDR2 SVGIG (reference sequence). The J segment lost 4 bases and the V segment lost 8 bases, leaving 8 bases of the junction unmatched. CDR3 size: 13 residues. For the CDR3, the DNA is TGTGCCGGCCGGGACAGGGTGATCTATGGCTACACCTTC. This gives the protein CAGRDRVIYGYTF.

This clonotype occurred a few times. The genes are TRBV19 and TRBJ1-5; D not resolved. The V and J ends lost 10 bases and 0 bases respectively, with 16 bases between them. The CDR3 contains 15 residues. The germline V gene encodes CDR1 LNHDA and CDR2 SQIVND (reference sequence). CDR3: CATTYGWASNQPQHF. The CDR3 coding sequence is TGTGCCACCACATATGGTTGGGCTAGCAATCAGCCCCAGCATTTT.

This clonotype was counted many times. This chain links TRBV3-1 with TRBJ2-7; perhaps TRBD1 as D (5 bases). V lost 4 bases to trimming and J lost 0 bases, with 10 bases between them. The CDR3 spans 14 residues. CDR1 and CDR2 from the germline V gene are LGHDT and YNNKEL (reference sequence). This CDR3 is CASSPTGASYEQYF. Here the CDR3 DNA reads TGTGCCAGCAGCCCCACAGGAGCCTCCTACGAGCAGTACTTC.

The J gene is TRBJ2-2, the V gene TRBV28; 8 bases agree with TRBD1. CDR3 size: 14 residues. Germline CDR1 is MDHEN and CDR2 is SYDVKM. V shed 8 bases and J 6 bases; nucleotides not matched to a gene: 8. Written as DNA, the CDR3 is TGTGCCAGCCAGGGACAGGTGGAGGCCGGGGAGCTGTTTTTT. As protein: CASQGQVEAGELFF.

The sample holds many counts of this clonotype. The chain employs TRBV10-3 and TRBJ1-5; 10 bases are a match to TRBD1. This CDR3 spans 17 amino acids. V shed 9 bases and J 2 bases; nucleotides not matched to a gene: 13. Germline CDR1 ENHRY, CDR2 SYGVKD. CDR3 protein: CAITPGTGVSGNQPQHF. Here the CDR3 DNA reads TGTGCCATTACTCCCGGGACAGGGGTTTCTGGCAATCAGCCCCAGCATTTT.

Regarding this clonotype: This may be a read error: a much more frequent sequence differs by one nucleotide. This sequence joins TRBV7-9 and TRBJ2-3; D call uncertain. From germline, CDR1 is SEHNR and CDR2 FQNEAQ (reference sequence). The CDR3 sequence is 17 residues long. CDR3 bases: TGTACCAGCAGCTCAAACGTGTGGGGTAGAAGCACAGATACGCAGTATTTT. Residues: CTSSSNVWGRSTDTQYF.

V is TRBV10-3 and J is TRBJ1-4, with 10 bases matching TRBD1. The CDR3 runs to 15 residues. The germline V gene has CDR1 ENHRY and CDR2 SYGVKD. CDR3: CAISSGDRGREKLFF. CDR3 in DNA: TGTGCTATATCCTCAGGGGACAGGGGACGAGAAAAACTGTTTTTT.

The chain joins TRBV5-1 to TRBJ1-6, with D possibly being TRBD1 (5 bases). The V gene's germline CDR1 is SGHRS and CDR2 YFSETQ. V lost 0 bases and J lost 7, with 11 bases in between. This CDR3 has 15 amino acids. DNA of the CDR3: TGCGCCAGCAGCTTGGCCGGAGACAGCAATTCACCCCTCCACTTT. As protein: CASSLAGDSNSPLHF.

This clonotype was counted a few times. The CDR3 here is CASSFQTTTDTQYF. Written as DNA, the CDR3 is TGCGCCAGCAGCTTTCAGACAACCACAGATACGCAGTATTTT. The gene calls are TRBV5-1 and TRBJ2-3; D is uncertain. The CDR3 extends over 14 amino acids. With 2 bases removed from V and 2 bases from J, the gap between germline ends came to 9 bases. Germline-derived CDR1 and CDR2 are SGHRS and YFSETQ.

This clonotype occurred a few times. V gene TRBV7-9 combines with J gene TRBJ1-4; D may be TRBD1 (5 bases). The CDR3 has 15 residues. The V end was cut by 6 bases, the J end by 5 bases, with 16 bases between. CDR1 and CDR2 from the germline V gene are SEHNR and FQNEAQ (reference sequence). The CDR3 nucleotides are TGTGCCAGCAGTCGGGGGGATAGCTGGAATGAAAAACTGTTTTTT. Protein: CASSRGDSWNEKLFF.

The table lists this clonotype with many counts. CDR3 protein: CASSQVLSRGRGDTHTQYF. The CDR3 DNA sequence: TGTGCCAGCAGCCAAGTATTGTCCCGCGGGCGGGGCGATACTCATACGCAGTATTTT. V is TRBV4-2 and J is TRBJ2-3; perhaps TRBD2 as D (6 bases). Germline V gene sequence: CDR1 LGHNA, CDR2 YNFKEQ. Trimming pared 1 base from V and 7 bases from J, leaving 27 bases between. The CDR3 runs 19 residues.

This clonotype ranks as medium-sized. The chain joins TRBV3-1 to TRBJ2-1, with 9 bases fitting TRBD2. Losses at the gene ends were 0 bases for V and 3 bases for J; bases not matched to a gene: 3. The CDR3 extends over 16 amino acids. Germline-derived CDR1 and CDR2 are LGHDT and YNNKEL (reference sequence). CDR3 sequence reads: CASSQEGGGVYNEQFF. CDR3 sequence (DNA): TGTGCCAGCAGCCAAGAGGGCGGGGGGGTCTACAATGAGCAGTTCTTC.

J is TRBJ1-4 and V is TRBV5-1; 7 bases line up with TRBD1. Germline V gene lookup returns CDR1 SGHRS and CDR2 YFSETQ. This CDR3 spans 16 amino acids. Trimming cost V 3 bases and J 0 bases; bases outside gene matches: 5. This CDR3 reads CASSYRGSATNEKLFF. Written as DNA, the CDR3 is TGCGCCAGCAGCTACAGGGGAAGCGCAACTAATGAAAAACTGTTTTTT.

This clonotype was picked up many times. The chain carries TRBV11-3 and TRBJ2-2, with 10 bases matching TRBD1. The CDR3 covers 18 residues. V lost 4 bases, J lost 0 bases, and 8 bases stayed unmatched. Germline V gene sequence: CDR1 SGHNT, CDR2 YENEEA. The CDR3 DNA reads TGTGCCAGCAGCTCGAGTATGGGACAGGGGACGAACACCGGGGAGCTGTTTTTT. Its protein is CASSSSMGQGTNTGELFF.